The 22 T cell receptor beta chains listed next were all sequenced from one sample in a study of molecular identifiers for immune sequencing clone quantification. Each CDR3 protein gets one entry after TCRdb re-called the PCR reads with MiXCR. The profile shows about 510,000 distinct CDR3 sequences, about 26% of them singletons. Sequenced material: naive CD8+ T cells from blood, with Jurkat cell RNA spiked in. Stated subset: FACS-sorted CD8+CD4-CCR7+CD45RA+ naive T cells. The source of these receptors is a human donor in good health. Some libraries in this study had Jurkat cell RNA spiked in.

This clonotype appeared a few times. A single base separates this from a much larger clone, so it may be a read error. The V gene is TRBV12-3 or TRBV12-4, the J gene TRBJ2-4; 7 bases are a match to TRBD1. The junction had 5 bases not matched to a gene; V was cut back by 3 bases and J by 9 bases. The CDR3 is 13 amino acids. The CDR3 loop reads CASSLDRNGIQYF. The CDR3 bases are TGTGCCAGCAGTTTGGACAGGAATGGCATTCAGTACTTC.

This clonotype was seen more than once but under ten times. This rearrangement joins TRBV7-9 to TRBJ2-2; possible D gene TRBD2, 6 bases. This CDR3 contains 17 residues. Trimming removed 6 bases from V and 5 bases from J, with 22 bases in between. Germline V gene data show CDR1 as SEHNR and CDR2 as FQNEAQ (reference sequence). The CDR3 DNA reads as TGTGCCAGCAGTCTAGACCCGCCGGGACTCCGAACCGGGGAGCTGTTTTTT. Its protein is CASSLDPPGLRTGELFF.

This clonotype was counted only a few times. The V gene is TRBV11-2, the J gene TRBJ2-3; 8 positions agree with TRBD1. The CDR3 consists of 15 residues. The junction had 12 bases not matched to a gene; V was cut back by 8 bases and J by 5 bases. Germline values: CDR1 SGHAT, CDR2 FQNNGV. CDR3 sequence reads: CASQRTGLPGDTQYF. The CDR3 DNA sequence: TGTGCCAGCCAAAGGACAGGGCTCCCCGGAGATACGCAGTATTTT.

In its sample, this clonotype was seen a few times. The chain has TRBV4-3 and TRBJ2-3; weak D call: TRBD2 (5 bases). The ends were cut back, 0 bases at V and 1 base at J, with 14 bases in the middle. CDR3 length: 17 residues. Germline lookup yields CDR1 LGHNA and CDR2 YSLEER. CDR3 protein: CASSQDFSAGRTDTQYF. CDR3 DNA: TGCGCCAGCAGCCAAGATTTTTCGGCGGGTCGCACAGATACGCAGTATTTT.

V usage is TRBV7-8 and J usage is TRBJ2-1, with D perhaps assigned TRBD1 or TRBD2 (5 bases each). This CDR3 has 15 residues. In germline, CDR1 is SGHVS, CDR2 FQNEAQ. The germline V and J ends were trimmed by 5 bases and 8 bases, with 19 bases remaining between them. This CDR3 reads CASSLGPHPTDEQFF. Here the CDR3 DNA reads TGTGCCAGCAGCCTGGGACCTCATCCTACCGATGAGCAGTTCTTC.

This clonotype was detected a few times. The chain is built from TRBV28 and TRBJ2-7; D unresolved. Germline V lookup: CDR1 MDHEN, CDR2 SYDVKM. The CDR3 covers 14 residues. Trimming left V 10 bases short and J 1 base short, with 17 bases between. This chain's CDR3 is CATEPRTESYEQYF. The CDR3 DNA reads TGTGCCACAGAGCCCCGGACGGAATCCTACGAGCAGTACTTC. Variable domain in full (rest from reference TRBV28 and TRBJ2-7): DVKVTQSSRYLVKRTGEKVFLECVQDMDHENMFWYRQDPGLGLRLIYFSYDVKMKEKGDIPEGYSVSREKKERFSLILESASTNQTSMYLCATEPRTESYEQYFGPGTRLTVT.

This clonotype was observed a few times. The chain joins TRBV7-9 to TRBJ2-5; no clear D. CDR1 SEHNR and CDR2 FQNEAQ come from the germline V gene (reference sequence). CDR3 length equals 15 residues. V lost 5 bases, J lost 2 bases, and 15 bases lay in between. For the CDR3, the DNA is TGTGCCAGCAGCCCCAGCGTACTGGCACAAGAGACCCAGTACTTC. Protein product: CASSPSVLAQETQYF.

This CDR3 is CSVEEGQNYGYTF. DNA of the CDR3: TGCAGCGTTGAAGAGGGACAGAACTATGGCTACACCTTC. The rearrangement uses TRBV29-1 and TRBJ1-2; 7 bases map to TRBD1. The V gene end was trimmed by 0 bases and the J gene end by 2 bases; junction bases not matched to a gene: 0. This CDR3 contains 13 residues. Germline-derived CDR1 and CDR2 are SQVTM and ANQGSEA.

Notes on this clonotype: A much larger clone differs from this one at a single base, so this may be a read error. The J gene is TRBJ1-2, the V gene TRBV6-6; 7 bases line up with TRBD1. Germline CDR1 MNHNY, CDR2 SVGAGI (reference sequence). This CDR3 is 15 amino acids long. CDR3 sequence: CASSEGDSIRYGYAF. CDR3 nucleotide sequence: TGTGCCAGCAGTGAAGGGGACAGTATAAGATATGGCTACGCCTTC.

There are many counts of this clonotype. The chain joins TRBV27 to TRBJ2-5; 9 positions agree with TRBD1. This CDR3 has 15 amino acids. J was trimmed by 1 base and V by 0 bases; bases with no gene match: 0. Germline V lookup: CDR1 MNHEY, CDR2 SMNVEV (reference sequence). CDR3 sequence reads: CASSLSTGGQETQYF. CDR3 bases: TGTGCCAGCAGTTTATCGACAGGGGGCCAAGAGACCCAGTACTTC.

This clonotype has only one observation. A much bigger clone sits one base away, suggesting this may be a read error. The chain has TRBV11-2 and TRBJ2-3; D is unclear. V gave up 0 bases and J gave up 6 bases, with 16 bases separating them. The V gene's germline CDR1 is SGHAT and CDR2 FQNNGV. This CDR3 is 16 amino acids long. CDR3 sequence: CASSLDPGPLLDTQYF. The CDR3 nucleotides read TGTGCCAGCAGCTTAGACCCGGGCCCTCTCCTGGATACGCAGTATTTT.

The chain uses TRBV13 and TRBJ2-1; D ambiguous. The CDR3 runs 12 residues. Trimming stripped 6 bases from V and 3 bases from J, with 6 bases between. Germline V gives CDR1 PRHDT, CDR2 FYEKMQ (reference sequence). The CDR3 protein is CASRSGYNEQFF. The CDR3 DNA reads TGTGCCAGCAGGTCCGGCTACAATGAGCAGTTCTTC.

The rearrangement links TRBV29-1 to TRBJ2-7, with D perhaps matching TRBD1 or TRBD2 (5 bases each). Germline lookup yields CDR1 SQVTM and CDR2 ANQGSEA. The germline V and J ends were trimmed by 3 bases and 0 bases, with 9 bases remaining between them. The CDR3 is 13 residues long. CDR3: CSVDKGSSYEQYF. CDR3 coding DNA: TGCAGCGTTGACAAGGGGAGCTCCTACGAGCAGTACTTC.

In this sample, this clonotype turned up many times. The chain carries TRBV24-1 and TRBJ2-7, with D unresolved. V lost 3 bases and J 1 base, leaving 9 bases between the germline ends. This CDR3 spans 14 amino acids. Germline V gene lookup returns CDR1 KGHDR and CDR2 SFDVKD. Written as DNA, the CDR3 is TGTGCCACCAGTGATACCAGTTCGTCCTACGAGCAGTACTTC. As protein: CATSDTSSSYEQYF.

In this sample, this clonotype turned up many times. The chain's CDR3 is CAISESGYHEQYF. The CDR3 DNA reads TGTGCCATCAGTGAGTCGGGGTACCACGAGCAGTACTTC. V and J are TRBV10-3 and TRBJ2-7; unclear D gene. The CDR3 runs to 13 residues. Trimming took 0 bases from V and 5 from J, leaving 8 bases between them. CDR1 ENHRY and CDR2 SYGVKD come from the germline V gene.

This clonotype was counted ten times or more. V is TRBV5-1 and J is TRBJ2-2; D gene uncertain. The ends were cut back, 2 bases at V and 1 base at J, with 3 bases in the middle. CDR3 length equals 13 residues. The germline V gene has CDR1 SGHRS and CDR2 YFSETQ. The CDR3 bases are TGCGCCAGCAGCTTCGAGAACACCGGGGAGCTGTTTTTT. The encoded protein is CASSFENTGELFF.

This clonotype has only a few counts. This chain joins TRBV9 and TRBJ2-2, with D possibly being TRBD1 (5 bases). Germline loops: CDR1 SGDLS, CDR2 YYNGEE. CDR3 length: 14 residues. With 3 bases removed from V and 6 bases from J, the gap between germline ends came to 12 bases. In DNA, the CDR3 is TGTGCCAGCAGCGCCAATATCAGGGCCGGGGAGCTGTTTTTT. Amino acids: CASSANIRAGELFF.

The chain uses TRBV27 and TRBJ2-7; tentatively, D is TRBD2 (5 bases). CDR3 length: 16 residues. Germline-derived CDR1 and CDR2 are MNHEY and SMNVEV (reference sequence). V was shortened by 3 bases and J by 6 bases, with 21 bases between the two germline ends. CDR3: CASSFRGVEGYTEQYF. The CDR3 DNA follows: TGTGCCAGCAGTTTTCGAGGAGTCGAGGGATATACCGAGCAGTACTTC.

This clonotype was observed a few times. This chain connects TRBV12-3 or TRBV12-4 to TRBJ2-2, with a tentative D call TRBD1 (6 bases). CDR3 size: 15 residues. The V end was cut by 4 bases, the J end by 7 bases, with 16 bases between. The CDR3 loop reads CASSSTGPSGGELFF. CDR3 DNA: TGTGCCAGCAGTTCGACAGGTCCCTCTGGCGGGGAGCTGTTTTTT.

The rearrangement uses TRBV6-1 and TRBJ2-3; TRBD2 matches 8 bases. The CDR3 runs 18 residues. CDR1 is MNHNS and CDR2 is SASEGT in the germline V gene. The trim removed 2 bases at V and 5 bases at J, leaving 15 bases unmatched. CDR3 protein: CASSEFRVGGLGVDTQYF. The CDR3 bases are TGTGCCAGCAGTGAATTTAGGGTCGGGGGACTAGGGGTAGATACGCAGTATTTT.

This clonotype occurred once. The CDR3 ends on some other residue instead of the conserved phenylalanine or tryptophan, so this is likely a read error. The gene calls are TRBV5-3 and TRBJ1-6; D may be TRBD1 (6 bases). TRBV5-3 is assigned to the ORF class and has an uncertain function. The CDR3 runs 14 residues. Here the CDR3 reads CASSFQGGNSPLHL. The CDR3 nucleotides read TGTGCCAGCAGCTTCCAAGGGGGTAATTCACCCCTCCACCTT.

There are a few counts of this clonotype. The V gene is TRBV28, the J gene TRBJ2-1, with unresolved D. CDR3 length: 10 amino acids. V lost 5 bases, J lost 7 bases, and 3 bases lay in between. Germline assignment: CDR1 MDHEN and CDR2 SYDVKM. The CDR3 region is CASSMNEQFF. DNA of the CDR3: TGTGCCAGCAGTATGAATGAGCAGTTCTTC.